The next 30 T cell receptor beta chains were all read from a single sample in a study of lymphopenia after photon versus proton radiotherapy (dated by TCRdb to the late 2010s). To prepare the library, the immunoSEQ multiplex PCR assay was applied. This immuneACCESS table, as held by TCRdb, lists in-frame sequences with V and J called but not all clones. Of the missing ones, under half trace to an unresolved V gene in checked studies; the others have no known cause. The sample has 55,000 to 75,000 clones on record, about nine tenths of them singletons. Roughly 2.7% of the sample is in the top ten clones. This specimen consisted of peripheral blood, obtained from a patient treated with photon-based radiotherapy. These receptors were collected from a woman between 70 and 85 years old with pancreatic cancer.

This chain connects TRBV6-5 to TRBJ1-1, with D unresolved. Trimming cost V 6 bases and J 0 bases, with 11 bases left between them. The germline gives CDR1 MNHEY, CDR2 SVGAGI. This CDR3 has 14 amino acids. The CDR3 DNA is TGTGCCAGCAGGCGCGACACCGTGAACACTGAAGCTTTCTTT. Residues: CASRRDTVNTEAFF.

The chain joins TRBV6-1 to TRBJ2-7; 9 nucleotides agree with TRBD1. The J segment lost 5 bases and the V segment lost 3 bases, leaving 5 bases of the junction unmatched. Germline CDR1 MNHNS, CDR2 SASEGT. This CDR3 comprises 14 residues. CDR3: CASSEGQGPNEQYF. In nucleotides, the CDR3 is TGTGCCAGCAGTGAGGGACAGGGTCCAAACGAGCAGTACTTC.

The CDR3, as DNA: TGTGCCAGCAGCCAAGATCTTGAGGGGAGGGAGACCCAGTACTTC. It encodes CASSQDLEGRETQYF. This chain connects TRBV4-2 to TRBJ2-5; D may be TRBD2 (6 bases). This CDR3 spans 15 amino acids. Looked up from germline, CDR1 is LGHNA and CDR2 is YNFKEQ. The V end lost 0 bases, the J end lost 5 bases, and 13 bases lay between the germline ends.

The chain employs TRBV13 and TRBJ1-3; D is unresolved. The CDR3 is 16 residues long. The germline CDR1 and CDR2 sequences are PRHDT and FYEKMQ (reference sequence). V was shortened by 2 bases and J by 4 bases, with 15 bases between the two germline ends. CDR3 DNA: TGTGCCAGCAGCTTATATGGAAACCTCCCCGGAAACACCATATATTTT. Protein: CASSLYGNLPGNTIYF.

In nucleotides, the CDR3 is TGTGCCAGTAGTGTTGGACTAGCGGGAGGTGTCAATGAGCAGTTCTTC. Its translation: CASSVGLAGGVNEQFF. The chain uses TRBV19 and TRBJ2-1; 14 bases fit TRBD2. CDR1 is LNHDA and CDR2 is SQIVND in the germline V gene (reference sequence). This CDR3 is built from 16 residues. The junction had 6 bases not matched to a gene; V was cut back by 5 bases and J by 6 bases.

This chain links TRBV15 with TRBJ2-1; 12 nucleotides match TRBD1. Germline V gene sequence: CDR1 LNHNV, CDR2 YYDKDF (reference sequence). The V gene end was trimmed by 5 bases and the J gene end by 7 bases; junction bases not matched to a gene: 9. The CDR3 covers 16 residues. CDR3: CATSPWGQGAWNEQFF. CDR3 coding DNA: TGTGCCACCAGCCCCTGGGGACAGGGGGCTTGGAATGAGCAGTTCTTC.

This chain connects TRBV6-5 to TRBJ2-1, with 11 positions matching TRBD1. CDR1 is MNHEY and CDR2 is SVGAGI in the germline V gene. CDR3 size: 15 residues. After removal of 6 bases from V and 8 bases from J, the junction contained 9 bases not matched to a gene. Here the CDR3 reads CASSLGQGALYEQFF. CDR3 nucleotides: TGTGCCAGCAGCCTCGGACAGGGGGCTTTGTATGAGCAGTTCTTC.

The rearrangement links TRBV19 to TRBJ1-2; TRBD1 might be the D (6 bases). Trimming removed 4 bases at V and 6 bases at J, with 15 bases between. The germline V gene has CDR1 LNHDA and CDR2 SQIVND (reference sequence). This CDR3 contains 14 residues. Here the CDR3 reads CASSTQGQWDGYTF. CDR3 in DNA: TGTGCCAGTAGTACACAGGGACAATGGGATGGCTACACCTTC. The full variable domain, with the rest looked up from reference TRBV19 and TRBJ1-2, is DGGITQSPKYLFRKEGQNVTLSCEQNLNHDAMYWYRQDPGQGLRLIYYSQIVNDFQKGDIAEGYSVSREKKESFPLTVTSAQKNPTAFYLCASSTQGQWDGYTFGSGTRLTVV.

The chain joins TRBV11-2 to TRBJ1-1; 7 bases agree with TRBD1. CDR3 length equals 15 residues. The germline V gene has CDR1 SGHAT and CDR2 FQNNGV. V trimming: 5 bases; J trimming: 0 bases; junction bases outside the gene matches: 6. The CDR3 region has the DNA TGTGCCAGCAGCCAAACGACAGGGATGAACACTGAAGCTTTCTTT. It yields the protein CASSQTTGMNTEAFF.

The chain recombines TRBV5-5 with TRBJ2-7; 8 bases agree with TRBD1. The CDR3 loop spans 14 amino acids. CDR1 SGHKS and CDR2 YYEKEE come from the germline V gene (reference sequence). V shed 4 bases and J 4 bases; nucleotides not matched to a gene: 7. The CDR3 DNA sequence: TGTGCCAGCAGCAGGAGACAGGGGATATACGAGCAGTACTTC. Protein product: CASSRRQGIYEQYF.

This clone was observed once. The chain combines TRBV6-1 with TRBJ2-7, with a possible D match to TRBD1 (5 bases). The ends were cut back, 8 bases at V and 3 bases at J, with 8 bases in the middle. Germline CDR1 MNHNS, CDR2 SASEGT. The CDR3 has 11 amino acids. The CDR3 spells CASARVYEQYF. In DNA, the CDR3 is TGTGCCAGCGCCAGGGTCTACGAGCAGTACTTC.

This clone has a single count. CDR3 protein: CASSFRGVRTGELFF. CDR3 nucleotides: TGTGCCAGCAGCTTTCGGGGGGTACGGACCGGGGAGCTGTTTTTT. The rearrangement uses TRBV7-2 and TRBJ2-2, with TRBD2 matching 7 bases. Germline CDR1 and CDR2: SGHTA and FQGNSA. The CDR3 contains 15 residues. Trimming at V came to 3 bases and at J to 5 bases, leaving 6 bases not matched to a gene.

This chain connects TRBV28 to TRBJ1-5; D uncertain. Germline assignment: CDR1 MDHEN and CDR2 SYDVKM. This CDR3 comprises 13 residues. The V end lost 2 bases, the J end lost 0 bases, and 2 bases lay between the germline ends. CDR3 DNA sequence: TGTGCCAGCAGTTTAGATAGCAATCAGCCCCAGCATTTT. Translated, it gives CASSLDSNQPQHF. Variable domain in full (rest from reference TRBV28 and TRBJ1-5): DVKVTQSSRYLVKRTGEKVFLECVQDMDHENMFWYRQDPGLGLRLIYFSYDVKMKEKGDIPEGYSVSREKKERFSLILESASTNQTSMYLCASSLDSNQPQHFGDGTRLSIL.

The chain recombines TRBV11-1 with TRBJ2-1; 9 bases fit TRBD2. In germline, CDR1 is SGHAT, CDR2 FQDESV (reference sequence). Trimming at V came to 5 bases and at J to 7 bases, leaving 12 bases not matched to a gene. The CDR3 extends over 16 amino acids. CDR3 sequence: CASSVGRLAERNEQFF. The CDR3 coding sequence is TGTGCCAGCAGCGTAGGCAGACTAGCGGAGAGAAATGAGCAGTTCTTC.

The rearrangement links TRBV2 to TRBJ2-2; D is ambiguous. This CDR3 has 14 residues. The germline V gene has CDR1 SNHLY and CDR2 FYNNEI. V was pared by 7 bases and J by 6 bases, with 15 bases between. The DNA for the CDR3 is TGTGCCAGCATTTGGACCCCTAGGTCCGGGGAGCTGTTTTTT. As protein: CASIWTPRSGELFF.

The rearrangement uses TRBV11-2 and TRBJ2-1; 7 bases line up with TRBD2. Per the germline V gene, CDR1 is SGHAT and CDR2 is FQNNGV. The V gene end was trimmed by 2 bases and the J gene end by 1 base; junction bases not matched to a gene: 5. The CDR3 sequence is 16 residues long. CDR3 region: CASSLRAGLSYNEQFF. DNA of the CDR3: TGTGCCAGCAGCTTAAGGGCGGGACTATCCTACAATGAGCAGTTCTTC.

This clone was found once. The chain joins TRBV11-3 to TRBJ1-2; D gene unclear. Germline CDR1 SGHNT, CDR2 YENEEA. The CDR3 spans 15 residues. The V and J ends lost 1 base and 2 bases respectively, with 11 bases between them. CDR3 region: CASSLGPTQNYGYTF. CDR3 nucleotides: TGTGCCAGCAGCTTAGGGCCCACACAAAACTATGGCTACACCTTC. Filled out from reference TRBV11-3 and TRBJ1-2, the complete variable domain reads EAGVVQSPRYKIIEKKQPVAFWCNPISGHNTLYWYLQNLGQGPELLIRYENEEAVDDSQLPKDRFSAERLKGVDSTLKIQPAELGDSAVYLCASSLGPTQNYGYTFGSGTRLTVV.

The J gene is TRBJ2-5, the V gene TRBV2; either TRBD1 or TRBD2 may supply D (5 bases each). The CDR3 extends over 11 amino acids. Germline loops: CDR1 SNHLY, CDR2 FYNNEI. V lost 8 bases and J 1 base, leaving 5 bases between the germline ends. CDR3 sequence (DNA): TGTGCCAGCGGGGGCCAAGAGACCCAGTACTTC. Residues: CASGGQETQYF. The full variable domain, in which reference TRBV2 and TRBJ2-5 provide the parts outside the CDR3, is EPEVTQTPSHQVTQMGQEVILRCVPISNHLYFYWYRQILGQKVEFLVSFYNNEISEKSEIFDDQFSVERPDGSNFTLKIRSTKLEDSAMYFCASGGQETQYFGPGTRLLVL.

The chain combines TRBV6-6 with TRBJ2-7; D perhaps matches TRBD1 (6 bases). Germline lookup yields CDR1 MNHNY and CDR2 SVGAGI (reference sequence). The CDR3 consists of 13 residues. With 7 bases removed from V and 5 bases from J, the gap between germline ends came to 15 bases. The CDR3, as DNA: TGTGCCAGCAAGAGCCTCAGGGGACACGAGCAGTACTTC. This translates into CASKSLRGHEQYF.

This chain connects TRBV19 to TRBJ2-1; 11 bases map to TRBD2. J was trimmed by 4 bases and V by 3 bases; bases with no gene match: 5. Germline V gives CDR1 LNHDA, CDR2 SQIVND (reference sequence). The CDR3 consists of 16 residues. The CDR3, as DNA: TGTGCCAGTAGTATTTTAGGGACTAGCGGTTACAATGAGCAGTTCTTC. It codes for CASSILGTSGYNEQFF.

In DNA, the CDR3 is TGTGCCAGCAGCTTAAAGGAGGTTAGGAGGACCGGGGAGCTGTTTTTT. It is translated as CASSLKEVRRTGELFF. The chain combines TRBV7-8 with TRBJ2-2; maybe TRBD2 (5 bases). The V gene's germline CDR1 is SGHVS and CDR2 FQNEAQ. There are 16 residues in the CDR3. V lost 2 bases and J lost 5, with 15 bases in between.

This rearrangement joins TRBV21-1 to TRBJ2-1; the table's D call of TRBD1 was not tested on the DNA. TRBV21-1 is a pseudogene. The CDR3 sequence is 15 residues long. CDR3 amino acids: CASRDGTGSHNEQFF. CDR3 nucleotides: TGTGCCAGCAGGGACGGGACAGGGAGCCACAATGAGCAGTTCTTC.

V is TRBV18 and J is TRBJ2-3; 7 bases match TRBD2. Germline-derived CDR1 and CDR2 are KGHSH and LQKENI. With 0 bases clipped from V and 3 bases from J, the junction kept 6 bases outside the gene matches. The CDR3 has 16 amino acids. Here the CDR3 DNA reads TGTGCCAGCTCACCACCGGGCGGGAGTCGGACAGATACGCAGTATTTT. It is translated as CASSPPGGSRTDTQYF.

This clone came up a few times. The chain links TRBV2 to TRBJ2-7; 7 bases are shared with TRBD1. The CDR3 has 14 residues. CDR1 and CDR2 (germline): SNHLY, FYNNEI. Trimming cost V 6 bases and J 1 base; bases outside gene matches: 6. DNA of the CDR3: TGTGCCAGCAGCCCGACAGGGTGGTCCTACGAGCAGTACTTC. Protein: CASSPTGWSYEQYF.

The chain has TRBV11-3 and TRBJ2-1, with D possibly being TRBD1 (5 bases). The CDR3 contains 17 residues. Germline CDR1 is SGHNT and CDR2 is YENEEA. Deletions cut 5 bases from V and 7 bases from J, with 24 bases between. CDR3 sequence reads: CASSPQVGAVRWNEQFF. The CDR3 DNA reads as TGTGCCAGCAGCCCCCAAGTTGGGGCGGTGAGGTGGAATGAGCAGTTCTTC.

This clone was seen more than once but under ten times. The chain recombines TRBV14 with TRBJ2-5; perhaps TRBD2 as D (5 bases). The germline gives CDR1 SGHDN, CDR2 FVKESK. Between the trimmed V and J ends, which lost 5 bases and 4 bases, there was a span of 20 bases. The CDR3 runs to 16 residues. The CDR3, as DNA: TGTGCCAGCAGCACCCAAATGGTAACGGGAATAGAGACCCAGTACTTC. This gives the protein CASSTQMVTGIETQYF.

This clone occurred once. This chain uses TRBV20-1 with TRBJ1-1; D remains unclear. The germline gives CDR1 DFQATT, CDR2 SNEGSKA (reference sequence). Deletions cut 5 bases from V and 6 bases from J, with 10 bases between. The CDR3 totals 11 residues. The CDR3 spells CSALGHPEAFF. The CDR3 DNA follows: TGCAGTGCTCTAGGCCATCCTGAAGCTTTCTTT.

In this sample, this clone turned up once. The chain is built from TRBV4-1 and TRBJ1-2, with 9 bases lining up with TRBD1. This CDR3 spans 19 amino acids. Germline V gives CDR1 MGHRA, CDR2 YSYEKL. Trimming at V came to 0 bases and at J to 0 bases, leaving 11 bases not matched to a gene. The CDR3 coding sequence is TGCGCCAGCAGCCAAGACCCCGGGACAGGGTCGGGAGCTAACTATGGCTACACCTTC. This translates into CASSQDPGTGSGANYGYTF.

V gene TRBV2 combines with J gene TRBJ2-7; D remains unclear. The germline V and J ends were trimmed by 6 bases and 4 bases, with 13 bases remaining between them. Germline V lookup: CDR1 SNHLY, CDR2 FYNNEI. The CDR3 length is 13 residues. The CDR3: CASSRDIEYEQYF. The CDR3 bases are TGTGCCAGCAGCCGAGACATCGAATACGAGCAGTACTTC.

This sequence joins TRBV6-1 and TRBJ2-3; D not resolved. Germline V gene data show CDR1 as MNHNS and CDR2 as SASEGT. The CDR3 spans 12 residues. V was trimmed by 4 bases and J by 6 bases, leaving 8 bases between them. The chain's CDR3 is CASSVSLDTQYF. In nucleotides, the CDR3 is TGTGCCAGCAGTGTCAGCTTGGATACGCAGTATTTT.